The clone carrying this T cell receptor (beta chain) was recorded a few times. The antigen remains unidentified. The sample belongs to a study of early T cells in non-severe SARS-CoV-2 infection. Overall study context: Sequenced material consisted of bulk RNA (from unsorted whole blood), and chains were unpaired. Study outcomes and limitations: VDJdb matching skewed toward anti-spike CD8 responses, missing private and CD4 specificities.

CDR1 and CDR2 from the germline V gene are SNHLY and FYNNEI. CDR3 length: 13 residues. The V gene lost 6 bases and the J gene lost 3 bases, with 12 bases spanning the gap. Researchers attached unique molecular identifiers to individual cDNA molecules. TCRdb re-analysed the 5' RACE reads in MiXCR, keeping a single row per CDR3 protein. The sample carries about 69,000 distinct CDR3 sequences, roughly 10% recorded once. The chain recombines TRBV2 with TRBJ2-7; D is possibly TRBD1 or TRBD2 (5 bases each). The sequencing here drew on whole blood, taken at baseline. This TCR was sampled from an adult who was a healthcare worker with PCR-confirmed SARS-CoV-2 infection or an uninfected control (not recorded which). The CDR3 coding sequence is TGTGCCAGCAGGAGGGACCTCGTCTACGAGCAGTACTTC. This translates into CASRRDLVYEQYF.